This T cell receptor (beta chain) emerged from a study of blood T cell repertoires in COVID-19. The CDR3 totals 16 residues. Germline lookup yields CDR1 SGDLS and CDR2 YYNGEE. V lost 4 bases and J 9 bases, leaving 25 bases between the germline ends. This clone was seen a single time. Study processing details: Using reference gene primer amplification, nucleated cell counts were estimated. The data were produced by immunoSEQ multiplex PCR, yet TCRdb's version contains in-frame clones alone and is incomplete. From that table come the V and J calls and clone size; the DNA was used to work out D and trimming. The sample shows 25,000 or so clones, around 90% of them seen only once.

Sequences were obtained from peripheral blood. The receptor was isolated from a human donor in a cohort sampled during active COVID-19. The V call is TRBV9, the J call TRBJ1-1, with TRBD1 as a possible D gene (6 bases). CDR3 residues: CASSLGGDTPTPKAFF. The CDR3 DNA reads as TGTGCCAGCAGCCTCGGGGGGGACACCCCAACCCCGAAAGCTTTCTTT.